The next 14 T cell receptor beta chains were all read from a single sample in a study of shared clonotypes between healthy human individuals. Profiled with immunoSEQ multiplex PCR; TCRdb holds only in-frame clones, not every one. The table records approximately 440,000 clones, roughly three quarters of them present only once. The sample consisted of PBMCs. The source of these receptors is a woman in her thirties or forties in good health. Some clones in this sample may be carry-over from other donors' samples.

This clone was observed a handful of times. It is likely a read error: a sequence one base away is far more abundant. Other DNA sequences in this specimen translate into the identical CDR3. This chain uses TRBV30 with TRBJ2-5; D unclear. TRBJ2-7 matches the DNA end more closely, so the J call is doubtful. Per germline, CDR1 GTSNPN and CDR2 SVGIG (reference sequence). CDR3 length: 12 amino acids. CDR3 sequence (DNA): TGTGCCTGGGGTAGACACCTCTACGAGCAGTACTTC. Translated: CAWGRHLYEQYF.

The table lists this clone with a count of one. Given a far larger clone just one base away, this is likely a sequencing read error. Other nucleotide sequences in the sample specify the same CDR3. The genes are TRBV9 and TRBJ2-2, with TRBD2 identical over 8 bases. CDR3 length: 16 amino acids. Per germline, CDR1 SGDLS and CDR2 YYNGEE. V trimming: 4 bases; J trimming: 8 bases; junction bases outside the gene matches: 13. CDR3 in amino acids: CASSPPGGAGNGELFF. DNA for the CDR3: TGTGCCAGCAGCCCCCCGGGGGGGGCGGGGAATGGGGAGCTGTTTTTT.

The chain has TRBV7-3 and TRBJ1-1; a possible D gene is TRBD1 (5 bases). With 8 bases removed from V and 0 bases from J, the gap between germline ends came to 10 bases. The CDR3 has 13 residues. Germline V gene data show CDR1 as SGHTA and CDR2 as FQGTGA. CDR3 protein: CASREGLNTEAFF. In nucleotides, the CDR3 is TGTGCCAGCCGCGAGGGACTGAACACTGAAGCTTTCTTT.

The chain carries TRBV30 and TRBJ1-5, with D maybe TRBD1 (6 bases). The length of the CDR3 is 14 residues. Per the germline V gene, CDR1 is GTSNPN and CDR2 is SVGIG (reference sequence). V was trimmed by 4 bases and J by 4 bases, leaving 14 bases between them. In nucleotides, the CDR3 is TGTGCCTGGATCCCGGGGGGCGCAAATCAGCCCCAGCATTTT. Translated: CAWIPGGANQPQHF.

The chain couples TRBV6-4 to TRBJ2-2; D gene uncertain. This CDR3 is 12 amino acids long. Trimming took 7 bases from V and 7 from J, leaving 10 bases between them. Germline values: CDR1 MRHNA, CDR2 SNTAGT. The CDR3 is CASKGPSGELFF. In nucleotides, the CDR3 is TGTGCCAGCAAAGGGCCGAGCGGGGAGCTGTTTTTT.

This clone was detected many times. The chain links TRBV7-2 to TRBJ1-1, with TRBD1 as a possible D gene (5 bases). This CDR3 is 16 amino acids long. Germline V gene sequence: CDR1 SGHTA, CDR2 FQGNSA. V was trimmed by 5 bases and J by 2 bases, leaving 18 bases between them. CDR3 protein: CASSHLFGGSNTEAFF. CDR3 in DNA: TGTGCCAGCAGCCACTTGTTCGGGGGGTCAAACACTGAAGCTTTCTTT.

This clone was found once. The rearrangement links TRBV5-1 to TRBJ2-7, with TRBD2 matching over 12 bases. CDR1 is SGHRS, CDR2 YFSETQ, per germline. The trim removed 1 base at V and 0 bases at J, leaving 8 bases unmatched. The CDR3 has 18 residues. The CDR3 DNA follows: TGCGCCAGCAGCTTGTTTGGACTAGCGGGAACGTACTCCTACGAGCAGTACTTC. Amino acids: CASSLFGLAGTYSYEQYF.

A word on this clone: This sequence is one base from a far larger clone and is likely a read error. Other nucleotide sequences in the sample specify the same CDR3. The V call is TRBV28, the J call TRBJ1-1; 7 positions match TRBD1. The CDR3 covers 18 residues. Per the germline V gene, CDR1 is MDHEN and CDR2 is SYDVKM. With 3 bases clipped from V and 4 bases from J, the junction kept 17 bases outside the gene matches. The CDR3 bases are TGTGCCAGCAGTTTGAGGCAGGGGGTAGTCTACACGAGCACTGAAGCTTTCTTT. This translates into CASSLRQGVVYTSTEAFF.

This clone was detected only a few times. The chain recombines TRBV2 with TRBJ2-3; D possibly matches TRBD1 or TRBD2 (5 bases each). Trimming took 8 bases from V and 1 from J, leaving 13 bases between them. Germline V gives CDR1 SNHLY, CDR2 FYNNEI. The CDR3 contains 14 residues. The chain's CDR3 is CASLRDGRTDTQYF. CDR3 coding DNA: TGTGCCAGCCTCCGGGACGGGCGCACAGATACGCAGTATTTT.

The genes are TRBV7-9 and TRBJ2-1; the match to TRBD1 covers 7 bases. Looked up from germline, CDR1 is SEHNR and CDR2 is FQNEAQ (reference sequence). CDR3 length: 16 amino acids. The trim removed 5 bases at V and 8 bases at J, leaving 15 bases unmatched. In nucleotides, the CDR3 is TGTGCCAGCAGCGCTAGGGCAGGGGGTCGGGGTGATGAGCAGTTCTTC. Amino acid sequence: CASSARAGGRGDEQFF.

V gene TRBV7-2 combines with J gene TRBJ2-3; 7 bases match TRBD2. The germline CDR1 and CDR2 sequences are SGHTA and FQGNSA. CDR3 length equals 15 residues. V shed 5 bases and J 1 base; nucleotides not matched to a gene: 6. The DNA of the CDR3 is TGTGCCAGCAGCCCCTCTAGCGGCCGCACAGATACGCAGTATTTT. This encodes CASSPSSGRTDTQYF.

This clone was observed a handful of times. A much larger clone differs by one base, so this may be a read error. Other DNA sequences in the same sample also yield this CDR3. The chain recombines TRBV7-9 with TRBJ2-6; D call uncertain. The V and J ends lost 8 bases and 10 bases respectively, with 18 bases between them. Germline CDR1 is SEHNR and CDR2 is FQNEAQ (reference sequence). The CDR3 sequence is 14 residues long. CDR3 sequence: CASPPRQAANVLTF. CDR3 nucleotides: TGTGCCAGCCCCCCCAGGCAGGCTGCTAACGTCCTGACTTTC.

Remarks on this clone: A single base separates this from a much larger clone, so it may be a read error. This chain connects TRBV28 to TRBJ1-5, with D hard to call. This CDR3 has 12 residues. CDR1 and CDR2 from the germline V gene are MDHEN and SYDVKM. The ends were cut back, 10 bases at V and 1 base at J, with 8 bases in the middle. CDR3 sequence reads: CANKGSNQPQHF. The CDR3 bases are TGTGCCAATAAAGGGAGCAATCAGCCCCAGCATTTT.

This sequence joins TRBV6-1 and TRBJ2-7; 10 nucleotides line up with TRBD2. CDR3 length equals 15 residues. Germline values: CDR1 MNHNS, CDR2 SASEGT. With V trimmed by 4 bases and J by 5 bases, 8 bases remained unmatched. For the CDR3, the DNA is TGTGCCAGCAGTGGGGTAGCGGGAGGCCTCGACGAGCAGTACTTC. Its protein product is CASSGVAGGLDEQYF.